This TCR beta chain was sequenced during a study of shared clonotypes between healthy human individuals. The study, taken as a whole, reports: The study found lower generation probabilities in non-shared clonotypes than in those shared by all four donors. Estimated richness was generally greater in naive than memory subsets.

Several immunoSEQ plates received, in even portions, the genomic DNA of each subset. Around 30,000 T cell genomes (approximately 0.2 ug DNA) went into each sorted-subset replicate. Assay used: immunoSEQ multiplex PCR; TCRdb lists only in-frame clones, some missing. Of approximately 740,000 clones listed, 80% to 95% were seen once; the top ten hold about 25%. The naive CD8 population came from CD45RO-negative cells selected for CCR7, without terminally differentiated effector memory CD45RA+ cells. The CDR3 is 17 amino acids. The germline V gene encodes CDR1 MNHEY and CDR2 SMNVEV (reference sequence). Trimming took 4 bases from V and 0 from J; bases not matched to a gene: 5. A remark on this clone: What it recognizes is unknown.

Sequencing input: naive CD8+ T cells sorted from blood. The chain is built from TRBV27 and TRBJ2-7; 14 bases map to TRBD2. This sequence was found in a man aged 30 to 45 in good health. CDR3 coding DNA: TGTGCCAGCAGTTCAGGACTAGCGGGAGGTGGCTCCTACGAGCAGTACTTC. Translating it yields CASSSGLAGGGSYEQYF.